The 23 T cell receptor beta chains below come from one sample, sequenced in a study of tumor-infiltrating lymphocytes in primary liver carcinoma. From approximately 550 ng of total RNA, TCR beta-specific cDNA was reverse-transcribed using a constant-region primer. A slightly modified ARM-PCR protocol with three nested multiplex PCR rounds produced these TCR beta libraries. TRBV1-TRBV30 forward primers and a C-beta reverse primer were used in the first two PCR rounds, which each ran for about 9 cycles. TCRdb called the multiplex PCR reads again in MiXCR, with one record for every CDR3 protein. The table includes about 44,000 distinct CDR3 sequences, 75% detected once. Co-extracted RNA and DNA came from about 20-30 mg of unsorted bulk tissue. The specimen sequenced was tumor-adjacent normal liver tissue. The receptors were gathered from a woman in her 30s with primary liver carcinoma and hepatitis B virus infection.

Worth noting for this clonotype: A read error may account for a junction end that differs from germline. The chain carries TRBV7-2 and TRBJ2-1; D unclear. The CDR3 totals 15 residues. Germline assignment: CDR1 SGHTA and CDR2 FQGNSA. CDR3 in DNA: TGTGCCACCAGCTTTGATCCTGAGTCTTACAATGATCAGTTCTTC. Translation gives CATSFDPESYNDQFF.

The V call is TRBV29-1, the J call TRBJ2-1; possibly TRBD2 for D (5 bases). The germline V gene encodes CDR1 SQVTM and CDR2 ANQGSEA. The length of the CDR3 is 13 residues. CDR3 nucleotide sequence: TGCAGTGCCACCCGGGATACTTCGAATGAGCAGTTCTTC. Translated, it gives CSATRDTSNEQFF.

This clonotype was observed a few times. The chain uses TRBV6-6 and TRBJ2-3, with D unresolved. Trimming removed 10 bases from V and 5 bases from J, with 16 bases in between. Looked up from germline, CDR1 is MNHNY and CDR2 is SVGAGI (reference sequence). The CDR3 runs to 13 residues. The CDR3 here is CATNQMDGDTQYF. In DNA form, the CDR3 reads TGTGCCACCAACCAAATGGACGGAGATACGCAGTATTTT.

This clonotype occurred a few times. Relative to the germline gene, one junction end is altered; a read error may explain this. The chain joins TRBV5-4 to TRBJ2-2; the D gene is possibly TRBD2 (6 bases). The CDR3 is made up of 14 amino acids. The germline CDR1 and CDR2 sequences are SGHNT and YYREEE (reference sequence). CDR3 nucleotide sequence: TGTGCCAGCAGCCCGGGACTTTCCACCGGGGAGCTGCTTTTT. It translates to CASSPGLSTGELLF.

The chain has TRBV11-2 and TRBJ2-7, with TRBD1 as a possible D gene (5 bases). This CDR3 contains 14 residues. Germline values: CDR1 SGHAT, CDR2 FQNNGV. Deletions cut 9 bases from V and 4 bases from J, with 19 bases between. The CDR3, as DNA: TGTGCCAGTTGCTTATGGGGCGAGGTTTACGAGCAGTACTTC. It encodes CASCLWGEVYEQYF.

Worth noting for this clonotype: The DNA is left out, because the CDR3 cannot be placed on it with certainty; the CDR3 is given as TCRdb lists it. The V and J genes are TRBV28 and TRBJ1-2; the table's D call, TRBD1, was not checked against the DNA. From its first to its last residue, the CDR3 has 14 amino acids. CDR1 and CDR2 (germline): MDHEN, SYDVKM. The CDR3 spells CASSYPGNDYGCTF.

The gene calls are TRBV13 and TRBJ2-7; maybe TRBD1 (5 bases). Between the trimmed V and J ends, which lost 1 base and 5 bases, there was a span of 15 bases. The CDR3 is 15 residues long. Germline values: CDR1 PRHDT, CDR2 FYEKMQ (reference sequence). The CDR3 DNA is TGTGCCAGCAGCTTAGAAGGACATGGGTTCCACGAGCAGTACTTC. Encoded protein: CASSLEGHGFHEQYF.

Notes on this clonotype: A much larger clone differs by one base, so this may be a read error. The chain uses TRBV11-2 and TRBJ2-1; 7 nucleotides agree with TRBD1. The CDR3 length is 12 residues. Germline-derived CDR1 and CDR2 are SGHAT and FQNNGV. The CDR3 sequence: CTSSYATGKKFF. CDR3 bases: TGTACCAGCAGCTACGCGACAGGGAAGAAATTCTTC.

V is TRBV6-6 and J is TRBJ1-5, with 10 bases matching TRBD1. CDR3 length: 15 residues. The germline CDR1 and CDR2 sequences are MNHNY and SVGAGI (reference sequence). V trimming: 2 bases; J trimming: 3 bases; junction bases outside the gene matches: 1. CDR3 DNA sequence: TGTGCCAGCAGTTACGGGACAGGGGACAATCAGCCCCAGCATTTT. Protein: CASSYGTGDNQPQHF.

The chain recombines TRBV9 with TRBJ1-2, with D hard to call. The CDR3 length is 15 residues. V lost 0 bases and J 2 bases, leaving 11 bases between the germline ends. The germline CDR1 and CDR2 sequences are SGDLS and YYNGEE. CDR3 nucleotides: TGTGCCAGCAGCGTAGACACAGCCAGGAACTATGGCTACACCTTC. Amino acid sequence: CASSVDTARNYGYTF.

Comment on this clonotype: At one of its ends the junction is not consistent with the germline gene, which may arise from a read error. The chain uses TRBV4-3 and TRBJ2-7; maybe TRBD2 (5 bases). Germline CDR1 reads LGHNA; CDR2 reads YSLEER. CDR3 size: 15 residues. CDR3 in DNA: TGCGCCAGCAGTCAAGATTTTCCGGGGTCCCACGAGCAGTACTTC. Translated: CASSQDFPGSHEQYF.

Details on this clonotype: A read error is likely, as this CDR3 ends without the conserved phenylalanine or tryptophan. The chain links TRBV29-1 to TRBJ2-1, with TRBD2 matching over 7 bases. The CDR3 has 12 residues. Germline assignment: CDR1 SQVTM and CDR2 ANQGSEA. The CDR3 protein is CSALRDYNEQFS. The CDR3 DNA reads as TGTAGCGCCCTAAGGGACTATAATGAGCAGTTCTCC.

The sample holds a few counts of this clonotype. A single base separates this from a much larger clone, so it may be a read error. V is TRBV5-1 and J is TRBJ1-2, with unresolved D. Trimming took off 0 bases at V and 4 bases at J, with 7 bases between the two ends. The CDR3 is made up of 13 amino acids. CDR1 and CDR2 (germline): SGHRS, YFSETQ. The CDR3 bases are TGCGCCAGCAGCTTGGATGGTAGCTATGGCTACACCTTC. Amino acids: CASSLDGSYGYTF.

This clonotype was seen a few times. A much larger clone is a single base away; this may be a read error. The genes are TRBV5-4 and TRBJ2-6; possibly TRBD1 for D (5 bases). CDR3 length: 16 residues. Germline CDR1 and CDR2: SGHNT and YYREEE (reference sequence). The CDR3 sequence is CAGSPMEGDAANVLTF. DNA of the CDR3: TGTGCCGGCAGCCCAATGGAAGGGGATGCGGCCAACGTCCTGACTTTC.

The chain is built from TRBV11-2 and TRBJ2-1; 7 positions match TRBD2. Trimming at V came to 8 bases and at J to 7 bases, leaving 8 bases not matched to a gene. Looked up from germline, CDR1 is SGHAT and CDR2 is FQNNGV. This CDR3 has 13 amino acids. CDR3 nucleotides: TGTGCCAGCCTCGGGGGGACGTGGAATGAGCAGTTCTTC. Amino acids: CASLGGTWNEQFF.

The table lists this clonotype with a few counts. The chain carries TRBV2 and TRBJ2-1, with a weak D call TRBD2 (7 bases). The germline V and J ends were trimmed by 11 bases and 1 base, with 15 bases remaining between them. The CDR3 has 14 amino acids. Germline V gene sequence: CDR1 SNHLY, CDR2 FYNNEI. The CDR3 region is CAGGGSLSYNEQFF. The CDR3 DNA reads as TGTGCCGGGGGGGGCTCTCTATCCTACAATGAGCAGTTCTTC.

Concerning this clonotype: A much larger clonotype is one base distant, so this may be a read error. The chain links TRBV11-2 to TRBJ2-1, with no clear D. CDR3 length equals 16 residues. V lost 7 bases to trimming and J lost 8 bases, with 24 bases between them. Germline V gene data show CDR1 as SGHAT and CDR2 as FQNNGV. Here the CDR3 reads CASTSSRSPQSYEQFF. DNA of the CDR3: TGTGCCAGCACAAGTAGCAGGAGCCCACAGAGCTATGAGCAGTTCTTC.

This clonotype was counted between two and nine times. The genes are TRBV7-2 and TRBJ1-6, with 12 positions matching TRBD1. The V gene end was trimmed by 5 bases and the J gene end by 14 bases; junction bases not matched to a gene: 7. The germline V gene encodes CDR1 SGHTA and CDR2 FQGNSA. The CDR3 consists of 14 residues. The CDR3 DNA reads as TGTGCCAGCAGCCCGGGACAGGGGGCGAGAACCCTCCACTTT. Encoded protein: CASSPGQGARTLHF.

Of note for this clonotype: This likely comes from a read error, as the CDR3 has no conserved phenylalanine or tryptophan at its end. J is TRBJ2-3 and V is TRBV7-8, with TRBD2 identical over 8 bases. The CDR3 has 16 residues. V lost 1 base, J lost 6 bases, and 9 bases stayed unmatched. CDR1 and CDR2 from the germline V gene are SGHVS and FQNEAQ. The CDR3: CASSLGTGGPGDTQYL. CDR3 nucleotides: TGTGCCAGCAGCTTAGGGACGGGAGGGCCTGGTGATACGCAGTATCTT.

This clonotype is a singleton in its sample. One end of the junction varies from germline; a read error may be responsible. This chain joins TRBV4-3 and TRBJ2-1; the D is unclear. This CDR3 contains 14 residues. CDR1 is LGHNA, CDR2 YSLEER, per germline. The CDR3 protein is CASSHIELVNEQTF. The CDR3 DNA reads TGCGCCAGCAGCCACATAGAGTTGGTCAATGAGCAGACCTTC.

The chain links TRBV19 to TRBJ1-1; possibly TRBD1 for D (5 bases). Germline CDR1 and CDR2: LNHDA and SQIVND (reference sequence). The CDR3 runs to 12 residues. V lost 8 bases and J lost 4, with 11 bases in between. As DNA, the CDR3 is TGTGCCAGTTCCCAGGGAGGCACTGAAGCTTTCTTT. Translating gives CASSQGGTEAFF.

On this clonotype: A junction end diverges from the germline sequence, so it may reflect a read error. V and J are TRBV29-1 and TRBJ2-6; tentatively, D is TRBD1 or TRBD2 (5 bases each). From germline, CDR1 is SQVTM and CDR2 ANQGSEA. This CDR3 is 17 amino acids long. The CDR3 sequence is CSVSGTGRNSGANFLTF. The CDR3 DNA reads TGCAGCGTTTCCGGGACGGGCAGAAACTCTGGGGCCAACTTCCTGACTTTC.

This chain links TRBV11-2 with TRBJ2-3, with D possibly matching TRBD2 (5 bases). Per germline, CDR1 SGHAT and CDR2 FQNNGV. The CDR3 sequence is 17 residues long. Deletions cut 7 bases from V and 2 bases from J, with 22 bases between. CDR3 amino acids: CASNSLDLPPNTDTQYF. The CDR3 region has the DNA TGTGCCAGCAACTCCCTGGACTTACCCCCTAACACAGATACGCAGTATTTT.